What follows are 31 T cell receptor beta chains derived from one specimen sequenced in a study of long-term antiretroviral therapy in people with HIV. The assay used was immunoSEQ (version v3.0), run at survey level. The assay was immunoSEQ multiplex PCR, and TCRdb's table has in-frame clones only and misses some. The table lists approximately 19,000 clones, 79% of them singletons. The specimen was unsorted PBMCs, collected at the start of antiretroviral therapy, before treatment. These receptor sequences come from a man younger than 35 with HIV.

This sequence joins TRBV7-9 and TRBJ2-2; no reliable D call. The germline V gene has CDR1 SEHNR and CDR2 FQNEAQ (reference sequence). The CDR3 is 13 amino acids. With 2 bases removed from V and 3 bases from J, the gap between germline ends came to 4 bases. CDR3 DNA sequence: TGTGCCAGCAGCTTAAGAGACACCGGGGAGCTGTTTTTT. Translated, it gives CASSLRDTGELFF. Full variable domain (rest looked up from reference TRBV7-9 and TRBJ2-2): DTGVSQNPRHKITKRGQNVTFRCDPISEHNRLYWYRQTLGQGPEFLTYFQNEAQLEKSRLLSDRFSAERPKGSFSTLEIQRTEQGDSAMYLCASSLRDTGELFFGEGSRLTVL.

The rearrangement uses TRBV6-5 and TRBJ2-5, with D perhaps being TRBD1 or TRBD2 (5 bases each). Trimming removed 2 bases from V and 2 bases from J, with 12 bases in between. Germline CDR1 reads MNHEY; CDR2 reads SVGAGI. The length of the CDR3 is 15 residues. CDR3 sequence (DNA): TGTGCCAGCAGTTACGGGGCGGGCGATCAAGAGACCCAGTACTTC. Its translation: CASSYGAGDQETQYF.

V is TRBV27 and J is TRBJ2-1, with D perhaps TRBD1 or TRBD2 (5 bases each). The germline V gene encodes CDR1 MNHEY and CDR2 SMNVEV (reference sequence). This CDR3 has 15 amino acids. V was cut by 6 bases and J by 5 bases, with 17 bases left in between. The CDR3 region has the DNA TGTGCCAGCAGCCAGCCGGGGCTAGTAAACAATGAGCAGTTCTTC. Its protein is CASSQPGLVNNEQFF.

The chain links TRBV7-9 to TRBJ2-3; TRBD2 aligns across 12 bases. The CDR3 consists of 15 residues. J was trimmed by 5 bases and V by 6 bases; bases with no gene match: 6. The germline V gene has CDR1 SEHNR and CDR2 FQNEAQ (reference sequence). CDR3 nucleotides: TGTGCCAGCAGGCTAGCGGGAGGGCGTGAAGATACGCAGTATTTT. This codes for CASRLAGGREDTQYF.

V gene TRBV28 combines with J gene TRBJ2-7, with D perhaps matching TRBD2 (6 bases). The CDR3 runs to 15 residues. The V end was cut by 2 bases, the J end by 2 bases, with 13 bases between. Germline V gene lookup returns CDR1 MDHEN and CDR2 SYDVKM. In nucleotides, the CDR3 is TGTGCCAGCAGTTTACGGGGACTGATTCCCTACGAGCAGTACTTC. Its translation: CASSLRGLIPYEQYF.

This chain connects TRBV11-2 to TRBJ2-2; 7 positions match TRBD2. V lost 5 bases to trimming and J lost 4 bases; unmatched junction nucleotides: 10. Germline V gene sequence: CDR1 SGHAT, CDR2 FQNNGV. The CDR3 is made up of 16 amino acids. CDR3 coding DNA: TGTGCCAGCAGCCAAAGCGGGACGGGAGCCACCGGGGAGCTGTTTTTT. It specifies CASSQSGTGATGELFF.

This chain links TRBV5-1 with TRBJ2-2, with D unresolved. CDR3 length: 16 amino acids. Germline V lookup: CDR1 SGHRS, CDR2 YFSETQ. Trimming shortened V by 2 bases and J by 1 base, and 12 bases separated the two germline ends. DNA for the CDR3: TGCGCCAGCAGCTTAATAGGAACGGGGAACACCGGGGAGCTGTTTTTT. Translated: CASSLIGTGNTGELFF.

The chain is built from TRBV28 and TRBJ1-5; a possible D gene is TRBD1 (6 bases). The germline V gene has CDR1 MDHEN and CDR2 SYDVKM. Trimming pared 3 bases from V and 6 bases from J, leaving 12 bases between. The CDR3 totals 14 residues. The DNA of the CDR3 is TGTGCCAGCAGTTTTGAACAGGGAGGTCAGCCCCAGCATTTT. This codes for CASSFEQGGQPQHF. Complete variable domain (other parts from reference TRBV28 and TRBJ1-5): DVKVTQSSRYLVKRTGEKVFLECVQDMDHENMFWYRQDPGLGLRLIYFSYDVKMKEKGDIPEGYSVSREKKERFSLILESASTNQTSMYLCASSFEQGGQPQHFGDGTRLSIL.

The CDR3 region is CASSPGLNTEAFF. As DNA, the CDR3 is TGTGCCAGCTCACCAGGGTTAAACACTGAAGCTTTCTTT. The chain couples TRBV18 to TRBJ1-1, with D unresolved. The CDR3 loop spans 13 amino acids. The germline V and J ends were trimmed by 2 bases and 2 bases, with 6 bases remaining between them. Looked up from germline, CDR1 is KGHSH and CDR2 is LQKENI.

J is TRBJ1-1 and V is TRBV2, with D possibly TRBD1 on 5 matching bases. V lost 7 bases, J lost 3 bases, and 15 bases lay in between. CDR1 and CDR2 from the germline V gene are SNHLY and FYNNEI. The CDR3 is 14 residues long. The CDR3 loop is CASNFGGTHTEAFF. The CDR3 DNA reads TGTGCCAGCAATTTCGGGGGAACGCACACTGAAGCTTTCTTT.

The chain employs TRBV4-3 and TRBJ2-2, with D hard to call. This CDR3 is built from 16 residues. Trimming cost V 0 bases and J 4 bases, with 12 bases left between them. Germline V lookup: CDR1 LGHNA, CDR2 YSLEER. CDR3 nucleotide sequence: TGCGCCAGCAGCCAAGACCCCCCGCCCTCCACCGGGGAGCTGTTTTTT. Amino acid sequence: CASSQDPPPSTGELFF.

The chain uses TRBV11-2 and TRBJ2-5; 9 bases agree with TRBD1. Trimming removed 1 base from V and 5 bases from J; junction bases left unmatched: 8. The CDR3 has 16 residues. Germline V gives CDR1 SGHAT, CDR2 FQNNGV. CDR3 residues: CASSLVGTGQGETQYF. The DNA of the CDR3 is TGTGCCAGCAGCTTAGTCGGTACTGGACAGGGGGAGACCCAGTACTTC. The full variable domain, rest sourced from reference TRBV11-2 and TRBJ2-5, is EAGVAQSPRYKIIEKRQSVAFWCNPISGHATLYWYQQILGQGPKLLIQFQNNGVVDDSQLPKDRFSAERLKGVDSTLKIQPAKLEDSAVYLCASSLVGTGQGETQYFGPGTRLLVL.

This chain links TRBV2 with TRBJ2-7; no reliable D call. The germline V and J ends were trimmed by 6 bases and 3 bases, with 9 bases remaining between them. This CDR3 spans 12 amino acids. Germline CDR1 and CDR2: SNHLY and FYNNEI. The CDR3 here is CASSASSYEQYF. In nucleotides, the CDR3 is TGTGCCAGCAGCGCATCGAGCTACGAGCAGTACTTC.

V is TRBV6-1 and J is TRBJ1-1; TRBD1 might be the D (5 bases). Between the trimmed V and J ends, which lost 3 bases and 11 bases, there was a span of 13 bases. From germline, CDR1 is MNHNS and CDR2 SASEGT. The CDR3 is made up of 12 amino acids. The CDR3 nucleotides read TGTGCCAGCAGTGATACCCTAGGGGACGCTTTCTTT. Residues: CASSDTLGDAFF.

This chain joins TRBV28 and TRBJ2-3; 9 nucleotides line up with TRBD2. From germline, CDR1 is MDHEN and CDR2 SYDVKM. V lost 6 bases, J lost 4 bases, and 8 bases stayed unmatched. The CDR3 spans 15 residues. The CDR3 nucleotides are TGTGCCAGCAGCCCCCTAGCGGGATATTCAGATACGCAGTATTTT. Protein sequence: CASSPLAGYSDTQYF.

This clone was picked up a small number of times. The DNA for the CDR3 is TGTGCCAGCAGCCAATTGGGACCTCCGTTTGGGACATCCGAGCAGTACTTC. This gives the protein CASSQLGPPFGTSEQYF. The V call is TRBV11-1, the J call TRBJ2-7; tentatively, D is TRBD1 (6 bases). Germline CDR1 reads SGHAT; CDR2 reads FQDESV (reference sequence). CDR3 length: 17 amino acids. The V gene lost 5 bases and the J gene lost 6 bases, with 26 bases spanning the gap.

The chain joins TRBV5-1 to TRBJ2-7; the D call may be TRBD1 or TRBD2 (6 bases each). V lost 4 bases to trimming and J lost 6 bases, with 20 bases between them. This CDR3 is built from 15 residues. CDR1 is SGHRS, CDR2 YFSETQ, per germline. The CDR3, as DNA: TGCGCCAGCAGCCTGGGGACCCACGAGGGGGGCGAGCAGTACTTC. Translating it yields CASSLGTHEGGEQYF.

CDR3 coding DNA: TGTGCCAGCAGCTCGAGGGGGCAAAGCAATCAGCCCCAGCATTTT. Translating it yields CASSSRGQSNQPQHF. The rearrangement joins TRBV5-4 to TRBJ1-5, with 7 bases aligning to TRBD1. V lost 3 bases, J lost 1 base, and 4 bases stayed unmatched. This CDR3 spans 15 amino acids. The germline V gene encodes CDR1 SGHNT and CDR2 YYREEE (reference sequence).

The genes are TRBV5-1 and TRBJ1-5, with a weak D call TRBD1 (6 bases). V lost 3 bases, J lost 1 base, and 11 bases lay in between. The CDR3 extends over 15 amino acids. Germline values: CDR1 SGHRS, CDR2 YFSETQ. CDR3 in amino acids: CASSSGTGSNQPQHF. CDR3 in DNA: TGCGCCAGCAGCTCCGGAACAGGGAGCAATCAGCCCCAGCATTTT.

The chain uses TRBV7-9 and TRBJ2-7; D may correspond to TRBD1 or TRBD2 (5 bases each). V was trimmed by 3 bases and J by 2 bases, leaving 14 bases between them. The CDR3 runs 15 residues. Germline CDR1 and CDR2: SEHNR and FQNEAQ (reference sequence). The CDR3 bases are TGTGCCAGCAGCTTGTCCGGGACGGAGACCTACGAGCAGTACTTC. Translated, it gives CASSLSGTETYEQYF.

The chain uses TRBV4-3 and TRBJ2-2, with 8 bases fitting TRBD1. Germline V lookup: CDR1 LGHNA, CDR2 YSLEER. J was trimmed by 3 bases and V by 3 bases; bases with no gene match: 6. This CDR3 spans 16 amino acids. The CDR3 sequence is CASSQAGTGYTGELFF. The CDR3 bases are TGCGCCAGCAGCCAGGCCGGGACAGGCTACACCGGGGAGCTGTTTTTT.

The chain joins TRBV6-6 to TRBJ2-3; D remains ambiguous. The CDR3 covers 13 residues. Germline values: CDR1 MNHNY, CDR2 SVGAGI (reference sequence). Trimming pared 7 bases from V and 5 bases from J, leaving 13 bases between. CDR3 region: CASTGILRDTQYF. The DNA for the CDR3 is TGTGCCAGCACCGGAATTCTCAGAGATACGCAGTATTTT.

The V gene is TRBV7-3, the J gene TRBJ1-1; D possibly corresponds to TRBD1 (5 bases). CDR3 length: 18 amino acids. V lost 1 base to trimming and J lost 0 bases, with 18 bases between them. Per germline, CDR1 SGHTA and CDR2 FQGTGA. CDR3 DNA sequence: TGTGCCAGCAGCTTAATATTGGGGTGGGGGAAACTGAACACTGAAGCTTTCTTT. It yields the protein CASSLILGWGKLNTEAFF.

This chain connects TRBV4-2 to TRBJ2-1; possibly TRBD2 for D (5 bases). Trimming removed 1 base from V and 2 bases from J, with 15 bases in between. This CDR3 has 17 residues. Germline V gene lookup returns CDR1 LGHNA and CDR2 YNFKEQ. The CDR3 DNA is TGTGCCAGCAGCCAAGGAGGGCTAGCAAGTCCCTACAATGAGCAGTTCTTC. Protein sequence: CASSQGGLASPYNEQFF.

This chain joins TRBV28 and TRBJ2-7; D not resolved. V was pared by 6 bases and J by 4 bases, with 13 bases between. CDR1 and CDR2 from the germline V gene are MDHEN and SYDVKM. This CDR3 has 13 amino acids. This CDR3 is CASRGRALYEQYF. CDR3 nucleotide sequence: TGTGCCAGCAGGGGTAGGGCTCTGTACGAGCAGTACTTC.

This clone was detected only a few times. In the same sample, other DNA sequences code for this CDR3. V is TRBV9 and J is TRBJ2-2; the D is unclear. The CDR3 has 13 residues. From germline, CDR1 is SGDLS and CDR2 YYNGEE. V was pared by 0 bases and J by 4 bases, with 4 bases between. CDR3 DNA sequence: TGTGCCAGCAGCGTAGCAAGCACCGGGGAGCTGTTTTTT. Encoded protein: CASSVASTGELFF.

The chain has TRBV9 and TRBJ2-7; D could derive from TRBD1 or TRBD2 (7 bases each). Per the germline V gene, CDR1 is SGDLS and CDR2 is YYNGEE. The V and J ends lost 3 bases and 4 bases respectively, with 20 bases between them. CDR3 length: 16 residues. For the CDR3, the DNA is TGTGCCAGCAGCGCAGGGGAGGGGGCCCGAGCGTACGAGCAGTACTTC. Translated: CASSAGEGARAYEQYF.

CDR3 bases: TGTGCCAGCAGTCAGGGGGCGGGGGGATACGAGCAGTACTTC. Translated: CASSQGAGGYEQYF. This sequence joins TRBV6-5 and TRBJ2-7; either TRBD1 or TRBD2 may fit D (8 bases each). Trimming cost V 5 bases and J 4 bases, with 15 bases left between them. Germline loops: CDR1 MNHEY, CDR2 SVGAGI. CDR3 length: 14 residues.

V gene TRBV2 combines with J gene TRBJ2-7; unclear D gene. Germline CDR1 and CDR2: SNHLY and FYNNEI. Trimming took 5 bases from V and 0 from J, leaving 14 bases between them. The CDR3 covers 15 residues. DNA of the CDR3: TGTGCCAGCAGTTACCGGACCTTGAGCTCCTACGAGCAGTACTTC. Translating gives CASSYRTLSSYEQYF.

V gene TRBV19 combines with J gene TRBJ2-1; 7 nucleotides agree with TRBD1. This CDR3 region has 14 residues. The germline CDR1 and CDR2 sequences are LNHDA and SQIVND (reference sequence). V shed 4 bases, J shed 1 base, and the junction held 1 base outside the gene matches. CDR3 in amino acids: CASSTGGSYNEQFF. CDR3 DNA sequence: TGTGCCAGTAGTACAGGGGGATCCTACAATGAGCAGTTCTTC.

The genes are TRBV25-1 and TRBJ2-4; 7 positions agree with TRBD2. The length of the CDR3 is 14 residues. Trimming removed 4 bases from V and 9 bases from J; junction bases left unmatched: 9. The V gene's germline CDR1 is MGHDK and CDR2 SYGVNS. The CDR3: CASSGTSGAGIQYF. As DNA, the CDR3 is TGTGCCAGCAGTGGGACTAGTGGGGCAGGCATTCAGTACTTC.